The sequence of this TCR beta chain was determined in a study of post-analysis software for immune sequencing data. For the study at large: Multiple sclerosis in the patients followed relapsing-remitting, secondary progressive and progressive-relapsing courses.

This CDR3 contains 17 residues. Presence of unique molecular identifiers characterized the TCR beta cDNA libraries. cDNA molecules numbering around 450,000 came from roughly 1 to 10 million T cells. TCRdb recomputed calls from the PCR reads with MiXCR, one row per CDR3 protein. The profile shows hundreds of thousands of distinct CDR3 sequences, 53% of them singletons. Findings and limits, study-wide: The authors found that F measure strongly co-clustered same-batch samples. Four or five TRBV segments occurring more often in patients than controls included TRBV5-6, TRBV5-1 and TRBV20-1. Normalized Chao1 diversity was significantly reduced in patients versus controls.

On this clonotype: The antigen is unknown.

V gene TRBV21-1 combines with J gene TRBJ2-3; the table gives TRBD1 as D, unverified against the DNA. TRBV21-1 is flagged as a pseudogene. This clonotype was obtained from a girl aged 10 to 17 with multiple sclerosis. The specimen was blood. The CDR3 here is CASSAHRSPGGTDTQYF. In nucleotides, the CDR3 is TGTGCCAGCAGCGCACACCGCTCCCCGGGGGGCACAGATACGCAGTATTTT.